A single sample is the source of the 31 T cell receptor beta chains below, sequenced in a study of vaccination effects on CD4 cells after COVID-19. Clones were sequenced by immunoSEQ multiplex PCR, and TCRdb holds only the in-frame ones, with some missing. The table includes some 30,000 clones, 80% detected once. After expansion with viral peptide pools in the ViraFEST assay, antigen-specific CD4+ T cells were sequenced. At the end of around eleven days of culture, CD4+ T cells were isolated. Two-dose BNT162b2 or mRNA-1273 vaccination was given to participants. No antigen has been identified for these receptors. The material was CD4+ T cells from PBMCs cultured with SARS-CoV-2 spike peptides, obtained after COVID-19 vaccination. The origin of the receptors is a human donor who received a COVID-19 vaccine. Some clones in this sample may be carry-over from other donors' samples.

This clone was seen only once. CDR3 in DNA: TGTGCCAGCAGTGACCTCACGAACACCGGGGAGCTGTTTTTT. Protein: CASSDLTNTGELFF. The J gene is TRBJ2-2, the V gene TRBV6-1; D ambiguous. Per germline, CDR1 MNHNS and CDR2 SASEGT. V was clipped by 3 bases and J by 0 bases, with 5 bases between them. The CDR3 contains 14 residues.

This clone has just a few counts. The rearrangement links TRBV11-2 to TRBJ2-7; 14 bases are a match to TRBD2. This CDR3 is built from 15 residues. The trim removed 5 bases at V and 4 bases at J, leaving 4 bases unmatched. CDR1 is SGHAT and CDR2 is FQNNGV in the germline V gene. The CDR3 DNA is TGTGCCAGCAGCAGGGGACTAGCGGGAGCATACGAGCAGTACGTC. Translation: CASSRGLAGAYEQYV.

The chain recombines TRBV6-1 with TRBJ2-5; D may match TRBD1 or TRBD2 (6 bases each). There are 14 residues in the CDR3. Trimming shortened V by 1 base and J by 4 bases, and 10 bases separated the two germline ends. Germline V gene lookup returns CDR1 MNHNS and CDR2 SASEGT. The CDR3 DNA sequence: TGTGCCAGCAGTGAAGGGGGGGCTGGAGAGACCCAGTACTTC. Residues: CASSEGGAGETQYF.

This chain joins TRBV21-1 and TRBJ2-1; TRBD2, the table's D call, was not compared with the DNA. TRBV21-1 is a pseudogene segment. This CDR3 region has 16 residues. CDR3 protein: CASIGPGISLRNEQFF. The DNA for the CDR3 is TGTGCCAGCATCGGGCCCGGGATCTCACTCAGGAATGAGCAGTTCTTC.

The rearrangement links TRBV28 to TRBJ1-5; no clear D gene. Trimming pared 2 bases from V and 11 bases from J, leaving 16 bases between. Germline V lookup: CDR1 MDHEN, CDR2 SYDVKM. The CDR3 spans 14 residues. The CDR3 loop is CASSLSRTLVAQHF. The CDR3 DNA follows: TGTGCCAGCAGTTTAAGCAGAACTTTGGTGGCCCAGCATTTT.

The chain employs TRBV5-6 and TRBJ2-5; D is uncertain. The CDR3 has 13 residues. V was clipped by 1 base and J by 3 bases, with 7 bases between them. Germline V gene sequence: CDR1 SGHDT, CDR2 YYEEEE. The CDR3 region is CASSLTLKETQYF. In nucleotides, the CDR3 is TGTGCCAGCAGCTTGACACTGAAAGAGACCCAGTACTTC.

This rearrangement joins TRBV28 to TRBJ2-3, with TRBD2 as a possible D gene (6 bases). The germline gives CDR1 MDHEN, CDR2 SYDVKM. The CDR3 consists of 14 residues. V lost 7 bases to trimming and J lost 7 bases, with 18 bases between them. CDR3 sequence reads: CASNGGTVGNTQYF. The CDR3 DNA sequence: TGTGCCAGCAACGGCGGGACTGTTGGAAATACGCAGTATTTT.

This clone was recorded once. The CDR3 sequence: CAWSVPGGPKNIQYF. The CDR3 region has the DNA TGTGCCTGGAGTGTCCCCGGGGGCCCCAAAAACATTCAGTACTTC. This sequence joins TRBV30 and TRBJ2-4; either TRBD1 or TRBD2 may supply D (6 bases each). Trimming removed 0 bases at V and 2 bases at J, with 11 bases between. The germline CDR1 and CDR2 sequences are GTSNPN and SVGIG (reference sequence). The CDR3 covers 15 residues.

J is TRBJ2-7 and V is TRBV2, with TRBD1 matching over 7 bases. The CDR3 loop spans 14 amino acids. Trimming removed 6 bases from V and 2 bases from J; junction bases left unmatched: 7. Per the germline V gene, CDR1 is SNHLY and CDR2 is FYNNEI. The CDR3 region has the DNA TGTGCCAGCAGCCCCCGGACAGGCGCCTACGAGCAGTACGTC. This sequence encodes CASSPRTGAYEQYV.

The chain has TRBV7-7 and TRBJ2-3; the D gene could be TRBD1 or TRBD2 (6 bases each). CDR1 is SSHAT and CDR2 is FNYEAQ in the germline V gene (reference sequence). V gave up 1 base and J gave up 4 bases, with 12 bases separating them. The CDR3 is 15 amino acids. The CDR3 DNA follows: TGTGCCAGCAGCTTAGTCGGGGGCGCGGCAGATACGCAGTATTTT. It yields the protein CASSLVGGAADTQYF.

The chain combines TRBV12-3 or TRBV12-4 with TRBJ1-2; perhaps TRBD1 as D (5 bases). V dropped 10 bases and J dropped 7 bases, with 16 bases sitting between them. This CDR3 has 12 amino acids. The CDR3, as DNA: TGTGCCACCTCCCCAGGGCCGGGTGGCTACACCTTC. Translated, it gives CATSPGPGGYTF.

This clone was recorded once. The chain employs TRBV6-6 and TRBJ1-5, with 7 positions matching TRBD1. Germline V gene lookup returns CDR1 MNHNY and CDR2 SVGAGI (reference sequence). V lost 6 bases and J lost 0; bases outside the gene matches: 5. The CDR3 sequence is 15 residues long. As DNA, the CDR3 is TGTGCCAGCAGCACGGGACAGAATAGCAATCAGCCCCAGCATTTT. The encoded protein is CASSTGQNSNQPQHF.

This clone is medium-sized by share. The CDR3 region is CATSEGQVLGQPQHF. The CDR3 DNA reads TGTGCCACCAGTGAGGGACAGGTTTTGGGTCAGCCCCAGCATTTT. The gene calls are TRBV24-1 and TRBJ1-5; 8 bases align to TRBD1. Germline trimming cut 4 bases from V and 6 bases from J; bases unmatched to any gene: 7. This CDR3 comprises 15 residues. Germline assignment: CDR1 KGHDR and CDR2 SFDVKD.

In its sample, this clone was seen a few times. The V and J genes are TRBV6-5 and TRBJ2-5; TRBD1 is a possible D gene (6 bases). The V end lost 6 bases, the J end lost 3 bases, and 11 bases lay between the germline ends. The CDR3 runs to 13 residues. Germline V CDR1 and CDR2: MNHEY, SVGAGI. In DNA, the CDR3 is TGTGCCAGCAGATACAGGGTTGAAGAGACCCAGTACTTC. Encoded protein: CASRYRVEETQYF.

The J gene is TRBJ1-4, the V gene TRBV6-5, with D possibly matching TRBD1 (5 bases). V shed 0 bases and J shed 8 bases, with 16 bases lying between them. Germline values: CDR1 MNHEY, CDR2 SVGAGI. The CDR3 is 16 amino acids. Here the CDR3 DNA reads TGTGCCAGCAGTTACTCGGGAGTCCAGGGCAAGGAAAAACTGTTTTTT. The encoded protein is CASSYSGVQGKEKLFF.

The chain employs TRBV6-5 and TRBJ1-3, with a possible D match to TRBD1 (6 bases). Per germline, CDR1 MNHEY and CDR2 SVGAGI. The CDR3 has 14 residues. V lost 6 bases to trimming and J lost 1 base, with 10 bases between them. CDR3 residues: CASSSGDSGNTIYF. The CDR3 region has the DNA TGTGCCAGCAGCTCAGGGGATTCTGGAAACACCATATATTTT.

The CDR3 DNA sequence: TGTGCCAGCAGTTTTGTGGGGAAGAACTATGGCTACACCTTC. Amino acids: CASSFVGKNYGYTF. The V gene is TRBV28, the J gene TRBJ1-2; no firm D call. The CDR3 is 14 amino acids. Germline V lookup: CDR1 MDHEN, CDR2 SYDVKM. V gave up 3 bases and J gave up 2 bases, with 10 bases separating them.

The chain is built from TRBV21-1 and TRBJ2-2; no check of the table's D call, TRBD1, against the DNA was made. TRBV21-1 is annotated as a pseudogene. The CDR3 consists of 15 residues. This CDR3 is CASTPDRGSNGELFF. The CDR3 DNA is TGTGCCAGCACCCCGGACAGGGGGTCTAACGGGGAGCTGTTTTTT.

The chain has TRBV5-4 and TRBJ2-3, with 8 bases that match TRBD2. Germline values: CDR1 SGHNT, CDR2 YYREEE (reference sequence). Trimming removed 0 bases from V and 0 bases from J; junction bases left unmatched: 9. The CDR3 runs to 18 residues. Here the CDR3 reads CASSLAPGAGGSTDTQYF. In DNA form, the CDR3 reads TGTGCCAGCAGCTTGGCCCCTGGGGCGGGGGGCAGCACAGATACGCAGTATTTT. Full variable domain (outside the CDR3, taken from reference TRBV5-4 and TRBJ2-3): ETGVTQSPTHLIKTRGQQVTLRCSSQSGHNTVSWYQQALGQGPQFIFQYYREEENGRGNFPPRFSGLQFPNYSSELNVNALELDDSALYLCASSLAPGAGGSTDTQYFGPGTRLTVL.

The chain carries TRBV7-2 and TRBJ1-6; TRBD1 is a possible D gene (5 bases). The germline V gene has CDR1 SGHTA and CDR2 FQGNSA. The CDR3 is 16 residues long. V lost 4 bases to trimming and J lost 7 bases, with 17 bases between them. Here the CDR3 DNA reads TGTGCCAGCAGCTCCAACGGGGTCCAGGGAAATTCACCCCTCCACTTT. It encodes CASSSNGVQGNSPLHF.

This clone was counted between two and nine times. The V and J genes are TRBV6-5 and TRBJ1-1; D is uncertain. Germline values: CDR1 MNHEY, CDR2 SVGAGI. Trimming removed 7 bases from V and 1 base from J, with 10 bases in between. This CDR3 has 13 amino acids. CDR3: CASNRDQNTEAFF. Written as DNA, the CDR3 is TGTGCCAGCAACCGAGACCAGAACACTGAAGCTTTCTTT.

The rearrangement links TRBV2 to TRBJ1-1; 8 nucleotides agree with TRBD1. This CDR3 comprises 13 residues. Germline lookup yields CDR1 SNHLY and CDR2 FYNNEI. Unmatched junction bases numbered 7, after V lost 8 bases and J lost 5 bases. CDR3 sequence: CASGKQGGTEAFF. CDR3 in DNA: TGTGCCAGCGGTAAACAGGGGGGGACTGAAGCTTTCTTT. The whole variable domain, remainder taken from reference TRBV2 and TRBJ1-1, is EPEVTQTPSHQVTQMGQEVILRCVPISNHLYFYWYRQILGQKVEFLVSFYNNEISEKSEIFDDQFSVERPDGSNFTLKIRSTKLEDSAMYFCASGKQGGTEAFFGQGTRLTVV.

V is TRBV29-1 and J is TRBJ1-2; D might be TRBD1 (5 bases). The CDR3 consists of 14 residues. The V end lost 4 bases, the J end lost 1 base, and 13 bases lay between the germline ends. Germline V lookup: CDR1 SQVTM, CDR2 ANQGSEA. CDR3 residues: CSVGGGGGNYGYTF. CDR3 nucleotide sequence: TGCAGCGTTGGTGGCGGGGGTGGTAACTATGGCTACACCTTC. Full variable domain (outside the CDR3, taken from reference TRBV29-1 and TRBJ1-2): SAVISQKPSRDICQRGTSLTIQCQVDSQVTMMFWYRQQPGQSLTLIATANQGSEATYESGFVIDKFPISRPNLTFSTLTVSNMSPEDSSIYLCSVGGGGGNYGYTFGSGTRLTVV.

This clone has only one observation. This chain links TRBV2 with TRBJ2-3; D assignment may be TRBD1 or TRBD2 (5 bases each). The CDR3 covers 16 residues. The germline CDR1 and CDR2 sequences are SNHLY and FYNNEI. The V and J ends lost 6 bases and 1 base respectively, with 17 bases between them. CDR3: CASRTIRGAGTDTQYF. In DNA form, the CDR3 reads TGTGCCAGCAGGACCATCAGAGGGGCAGGCACAGATACGCAGTATTTT.

The chain carries TRBV6-2 or TRBV6-3 and TRBJ1-1, with a tentative D call TRBD1 (5 bases). This CDR3 is 16 amino acids long. Deletions cut 6 bases from V and 0 bases from J, with 17 bases between. CDR1 MNHEY and CDR2 SVGEGT come from the germline V gene. CDR3 protein: CASSRPMTEMNTEAFF. In nucleotides, the CDR3 is TGTGCCAGCAGCCGACCTATGACAGAGATGAACACTGAAGCTTTCTTT.

The chain uses TRBV11-2 and TRBJ1-1; TRBD1 is a possible D gene (6 bases). The CDR3 is made up of 16 amino acids. Germline CDR1 and CDR2: SGHAT and FQNNGV. The germline V and J ends were trimmed by 0 bases and 1 base, with 12 bases remaining between them. The CDR3 here is CASSLEWGQTNTEAFF. CDR3 nucleotides: TGTGCCAGCAGCTTAGAGTGGGGACAAACGAACACTGAAGCTTTCTTT.

V usage is TRBV28 and J usage is TRBJ1-6; 9 bases are shared with TRBD1. The CDR3 runs 13 residues. V shed 5 bases and J 14 bases; nucleotides not matched to a gene: 7. Germline V gene lookup returns CDR1 MDHEN and CDR2 SYDVKM. CDR3 sequence: CASSTGGERALHF. The DNA for the CDR3 is TGTGCCAGCAGTACAGGGGGCGAACGGGCCCTCCACTTT.

The chain is built from TRBV6-6 and TRBJ1-2, with D possibly being TRBD1 (5 bases). Germline-derived CDR1 and CDR2 are MNHNY and SVGAGI (reference sequence). The length of the CDR3 is 13 residues. V dropped 5 bases and J dropped 4 bases, with 11 bases sitting between them. Here the CDR3 DNA reads TGTGCCAGCAGTCTACAGGTCTCCTATGGCTACACCTTC. The encoded protein is CASSLQVSYGYTF.

This chain uses TRBV6-1 with TRBJ1-3, with D possibly matching TRBD1 (5 bases). The CDR3 runs to 14 residues. The V gene's germline CDR1 is MNHNS and CDR2 SASEGT. With 3 bases removed from V and 2 bases from J, the gap between germline ends came to 8 bases. CDR3 protein: CASSDRVPGNTIYF. As DNA, the CDR3 is TGTGCCAGCAGTGACAGGGTACCTGGAAACACCATATATTTT.

The V and J genes are TRBV7-2 and TRBJ2-1; D is unclear. V was clipped by 7 bases and J by 6 bases, with 13 bases between them. CDR3 length equals 13 residues. CDR1 is SGHTA and CDR2 is FQGNSA in the germline V gene. CDR3 DNA: TGTGCCAGCAAAGGACCAGTCGTCAATGAGCAGTTCTTC. It specifies CASKGPVVNEQFF.

A few counts support this clone. The chain joins TRBV7-9 to TRBJ2-2; D gene ambiguous. Germline assignment: CDR1 SEHNR and CDR2 FQNEAQ (reference sequence). V was cut by 6 bases and J by 7 bases, with 9 bases left in between. The CDR3 is made up of 12 amino acids. The CDR3 DNA is TGTGCCAGCAGGAGTTCTAGCGGGGAGCTGTTTTTT. This sequence encodes CASRSSSGELFF.